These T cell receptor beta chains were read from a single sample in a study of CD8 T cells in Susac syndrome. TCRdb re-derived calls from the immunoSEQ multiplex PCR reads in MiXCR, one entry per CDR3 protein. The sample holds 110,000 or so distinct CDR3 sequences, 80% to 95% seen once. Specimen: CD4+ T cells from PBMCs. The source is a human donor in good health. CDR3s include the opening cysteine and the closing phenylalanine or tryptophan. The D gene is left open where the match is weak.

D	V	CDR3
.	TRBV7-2	CASTPTGRGVPQYF
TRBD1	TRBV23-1	CASSPQGAGQPQHF
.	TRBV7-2	CASTGARTGELFF
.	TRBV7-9	CASSPKPIRGAQETQYF
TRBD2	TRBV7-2	CASSPNSGSLGNEQFF
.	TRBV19	CASSIGGEWGTEAFF
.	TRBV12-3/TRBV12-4	CAITLRGTGELFF
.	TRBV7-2	CASSLDTGSWPQHF
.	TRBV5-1	CASSFGASSYNSPLHF
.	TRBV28	CASSGGDTQYF
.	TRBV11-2	CASSTQQGRNTGELFF
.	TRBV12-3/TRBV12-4	CASTRMVGGSGEQYF
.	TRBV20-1	CSAGAPLNTGELFF
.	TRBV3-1	CASSPVYNEQFF
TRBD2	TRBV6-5	CASLGAGGYEQYF
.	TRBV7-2	CASSLDSLYGYTF
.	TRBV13	CASSPPGRPYEQYF
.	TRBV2	CASSEGTIGNTIYF
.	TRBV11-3	CASSLAFGREQYF
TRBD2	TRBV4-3	CASSQDTAGGPNIQYF
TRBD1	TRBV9	CASSPGQQETQYF
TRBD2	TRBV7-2	CASSSSSGGARSGANVLTF
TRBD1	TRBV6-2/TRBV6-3	CASSYRAGTGSSGANVLTF
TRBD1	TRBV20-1	CSARDSGGLSNQPQHF
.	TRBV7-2	CASSLNPGRWGPEAFF
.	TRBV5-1	CASSFGRADATNEKLFF
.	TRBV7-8	CASSLAQGSQETQYF
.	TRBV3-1	CASSQDLPGGTQYF
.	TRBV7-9	CASSNLGRGARVKNIQYF
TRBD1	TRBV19	CASTKTGDYGYTF
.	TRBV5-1	CASSSRSSYNEQFF
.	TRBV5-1	CASSFGRSYEQYF
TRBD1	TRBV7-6	CASSRDRGNNEQFF
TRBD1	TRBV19	CASSTGQGGQPQHF
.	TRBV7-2	CASSLAAFGGWQETQYF
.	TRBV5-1	CASSLGPIAAPSTDTQYF
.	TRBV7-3	CASSLTGRDNEQFF
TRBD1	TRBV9	CASGGDSRNYGYTF
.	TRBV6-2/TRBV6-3	CASSRSYEQYF
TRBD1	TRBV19	CASSIRGQVINTEAFF
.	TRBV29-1	CSVEQSSGNTIYF
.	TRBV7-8	CASSLPRGQAKNIQYF
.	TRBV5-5	CASSSDEQFF
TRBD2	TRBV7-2	CASSFQGGGEETQYF
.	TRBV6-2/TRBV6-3	CASSYPTPTEAFF
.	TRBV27	CASSRDASYGYTF
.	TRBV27	CASGSSVYQETQYF
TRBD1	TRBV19	CASSPGTDQPQHF
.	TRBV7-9	CASSLRESSYEQYF